The present T cell receptor (beta chain) was sequenced within a study of blood T cell repertoires in COVID-19. The wider study: Samples representing acute and convalescent COVID-19 were sourced from the United States, Italy and Spain.

Participants came from roughly 23 US areas, aged about 18 to 90 years. Original analysis: Quantification of nucleated cells was approximated via reference gene primer amplification. The protocol was immunoSEQ multiplex PCR, while the TCRdb copy is restricted to in-frame clones and leaves out a portion. From that table come the V and J calls and clone size; the DNA was used to work out D and trimming. Seen here are around 200,000 clones, approximately 92% observed once, and the top ten hold around 2%. The specimen sequenced was PBMCs or T cells enriched from blood (not recorded which). The sequence came from a woman in her 40s with acute COVID-19.

The CDR3 bases are TGCGCCAGCAGCCAAGTACCCGGGACATCCCGAGAAGCTTTCTTT. Its translation: CASSQVPGTSREAFF. The V and J genes are TRBV4-1 and TRBJ1-1; possibly TRBD1 for D (6 bases). V dropped 1 base and J dropped 8 bases, with 17 bases sitting between them. This CDR3 has 15 amino acids. Germline loops: CDR1 MGHRA, CDR2 YSYEKL.